The rows below give T cell receptor beta chains drawn from one sample of a study of TIL therapy for anti-PD-1-resistant metastatic lung cancer. The repertoire was sequenced with immunoSEQ multiplex PCR; TCRdb's copy has only in-frame clones and lacks some. This table holds 9,500 to 15,000 clones, 58% found once. Sample: tumor tissue, taken at baseline. All receptors come from a person aged 25-79 years with non-small cell lung cancer. Both conserved end residues are part of each CDR3. Fields, in order: D gene, J gene, V gene, clone size, CDR3 DNA, CDR3 protein. D genes are given only for firm matches. Expanded clones get a size class; other rows say once, few or many, or leave the size out.

NA | TRBJ2-1 | TRBV4-1 | NA | TGCGCCAGCAGCCAAGTGGGCAGGAACTCCTACAATGAGCAGTTCTTC | CASSQVGRNSYNEQFF
NA | TRBJ2-2 | TRBV10-3 | NA | TGTGCCATCAGGTACTCGCAGGTTTCGGGGGAGCTGTTTTTT | CAIRYSQVSGELFF
NA | TRBJ2-1 | TRBV30 | NA | TGTGCCTGGAGGCACCCTGACGGGCTAGCCCACAATGAGCAGTTCTTC | CAWRHPDGLAHNEQFF
NA | TRBJ1-6 | TRBV10-2 | few | TGCGCCAGCGTTGTCCAGTATAATTCACCCCTCCACTTT | CASVVQYNSPLHF
NA | TRBJ2-1 | TRBV6-6 | NA | TGTGCCAGCAGTTACAACGGCCCGGGGAACAATGAGCAGTTCTTC | CASSYNGPGNNEQFF
TRBD1 | TRBJ2-7 | TRBV30 | NA | TGTGCCTGGGAGGGACAGGCGTCCTACGAGCAGTACTTC | CAWEGQASYEQYF
NA | TRBJ1-4 | TRBV9 | NA | TGTGCCAGCAACCAGGGGTCTAATGAAAAACTGTTTTTT | CASNQGSNEKLFF
NA | TRBJ2-3 | TRBV15 | NA | TGTGCCACCAGCAGTGCTAACGGGCGCACAGATACGCAGTATTTT | CATSSANGRTDTQYF
NA | TRBJ2-3 | TRBV28 | NA | TGTGCCAGCAGTTCGTACACTAGATCCGATACGCAGTATTTT | CASSSYTRSDTQYF
TRBD1 | TRBJ1-6 | TRBV6-6 | NA | TGTGCCAGCACCGGACAGGGCTCCTATAATTCACCCCTCCACTTT | CASTGQGSYNSPLHF
NA | TRBJ1-5 | TRBV6-6 | NA | TGTGCCAGCAGTCCTCTAAGAGCAGTGTATGCCAATCAGCCCCAGCATTTT | CASSPLRAVYANQPQHF
NA | TRBJ1-1 | TRBV6-5 | NA | TGTGCCAGCAGTTACTCTTTGCGGGGAGATACTGAAGCTTTCTTT | CASSYSLRGDTEAFF
TRBD1 | TRBJ1-6 | TRBV18 | NA | TGTGCCAGCTCTCGGGGACAGGATAATTCACCCCTCCACTTT | CASSRGQDNSPLHF
NA | TRBJ1-5 | TRBV15 | NA | TGTGCCACCAGCAGAGATCGGGGGGGCGCGGGTCAGCCCCAGCATTTT | CATSRDRGGAGQPQHF
NA | TRBJ1-5 | TRBV2 | NA | TGTGCCAGCAGTGAAGTTTATCAGCCCCAGCATTTT | CASSEVYQPQHF
TRBD1 | TRBJ1-5 | TRBV3-1/TRBV3-2 | NA | TGTGCCAGCAGCCAAGAGGGCAGGGGACAGGATCAGCCCCAGCATTTT | CASSQEGRGQDQPQHF
TRBD1 | TRBJ1-5 | TRBV7-6 | NA | TGTGCCAGCCGCTCCCGGGGTACGGCAGGGGGGTATCCCCAGCATTTT | CASRSRGTAGGYPQHF
NA | TRBJ1-4 | TRBV7-2 | few | TGTGCCAGCAGCTTAGCCCAGGGTGAAAAACTGTTTTTT | CASSLAQGEKLFF